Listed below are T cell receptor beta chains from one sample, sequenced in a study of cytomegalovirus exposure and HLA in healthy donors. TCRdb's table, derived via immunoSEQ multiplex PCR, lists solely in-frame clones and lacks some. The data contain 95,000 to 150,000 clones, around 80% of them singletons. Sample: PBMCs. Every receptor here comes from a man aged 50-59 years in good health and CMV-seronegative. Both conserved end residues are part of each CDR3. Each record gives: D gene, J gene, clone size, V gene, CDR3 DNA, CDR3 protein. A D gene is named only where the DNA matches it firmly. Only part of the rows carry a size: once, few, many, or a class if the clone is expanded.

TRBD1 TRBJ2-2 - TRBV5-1 TGCGCCAGCAGTTGGGGACAGGTCACCGGGGAGCTGTTTTTT CASSWGQVTGELFF
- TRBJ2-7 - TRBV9 TGTGCCAGCAGCGGAAGCGGATCTGGCTACGAGCAGTACTTC CASSGSGSGYEQYF
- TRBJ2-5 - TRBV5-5 TGTGCCAGCAGCTTGAGACTCCCTCAGGAGACCCAGTACTTC CASSLRLPQETQYF
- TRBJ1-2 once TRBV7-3 TGTGCCAGCAGCCGGGACACTTCTAACTATGGCTACACCTTC CASSRDTSNYGYTF
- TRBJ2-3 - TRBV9 TGTGCCAGCAGCGTAGGGCCTAGTGCAGATACGCAGTATTTT CASSVGPSADTQYF
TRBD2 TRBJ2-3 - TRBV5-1 TGCGCCAGCAGCTCTGGACTAGCGGGGGGGATAAAAAGCACAGATACGCAGTATTTT CASSSGLAGGIKSTDTQYF
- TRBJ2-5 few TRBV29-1 TGCAGCGTTATCTCGCGGGACCAAGAGACCCAGTACTTC CSVISRDQETQYF
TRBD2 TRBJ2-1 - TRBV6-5 TGTGCCAGCAGCCGGGGACTAGCGGGAGGGGGTGAGCAGTTCTTC CASSRGLAGGGEQFF
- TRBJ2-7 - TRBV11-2 TGTGCCAGCAGCTTACTGGGCGACGAGCAGTACTTC CASSLLGDEQYF
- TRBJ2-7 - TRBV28 TGTGCCAGCAGTTTTAACGAGCAGTACTTC CASSFNEQYF
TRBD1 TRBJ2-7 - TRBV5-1 TGCGCCAGCAGCGTGATGGGGACAGGGCTTTACGAGCAGTACTTC CASSVMGTGLYEQYF
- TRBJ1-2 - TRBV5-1 TGCGCCAGCAGCTTTACAGAGGGTGGCTACACCTTC CASSFTEGGYTF
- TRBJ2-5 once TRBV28 TGTGCCAGCAGTTTCTTGGCTAGGGGTGAGACCCAGTACTTC CASSFLARGETQYF
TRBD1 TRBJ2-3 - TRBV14 TGTGCCAGCAGCCAAGACCGGACAGGGCACACAGATACGCAGTATTTT CASSQDRTGHTDTQYF
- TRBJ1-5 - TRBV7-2 TGTGCCAGCAGCTTAGACGGGAATCAGCCCCAGCATTTT CASSLDGNQPQHF
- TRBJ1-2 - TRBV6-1 TGTGCCAGCAGTGAAGGGGCAGCCGGCTATGGCTACACCTTC CASSEGAAGYGYTF
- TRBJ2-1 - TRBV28 TGTGCCTATGGGGGGAACGCCTACAATGAGCAGTTCTTC CAYGGNAYNEQFF